The TCR beta chain under discussion was sequenced for a study of EBV T-cell therapy then PD-1 blockade in nasopharyngeal carcinoma. Assay: immunoSEQ multiplex PCR; the TCRdb copy retains only in-frame clones and omits some. The data show 14,000 or so clones, approximately 80% seen once. This sample's treatment: AdE1-LMPpoly-expanded autologous EBV-specific T-cell therapy followed by anti-PD-1 nivolumab. Concerning this clone: Its antigen is not identified.

Sequencing used CD8+ T cells from blood, obtained around day 99 from a patient whose treatment included autologous EBV-specific T cells and nivolumab. This sequence originates from a man in his forties or fifties with nasopharyngeal carcinoma.

The DNA of the CDR3 is TGTGCCAGCAGTTACTCACCAGCGGGGAGCTCCTACGAGCAGTACTTC. Translating gives CASSYSPAGSSYEQYF. The rearrangement joins TRBV6-5 to TRBJ2-7, with 7 bases that match TRBD2. V was pared by 0 bases and J by 0 bases, with 5 bases of the junction left unmatched. Germline V CDR1 and CDR2: MNHEY, SVGAGI. The CDR3 is 16 residues long.